This T cell receptor beta chain was identified in a study of OX40 agonist ivuxolimab in advanced cancers. Concerning this clone: Its antigen is still unknown.

Study findings and constraints: Average numbers of expanded clones were greater in CD8+ T cells than in CD4+.

The repertoire was sequenced with immunoSEQ multiplex PCR; TCRdb's copy has only in-frame clones and lacks some. The sample includes tens of thousands of clones, over 70% of them seen just once. Sampling times: baseline, cycle 4 day 1, cycle 7 day 1. The CDR3 extends over 14 amino acids. V lost 2 bases to trimming and J lost 2 bases, with 9 bases between them. CDR1 SNHLY and CDR2 FYNNEI come from the germline V gene. This chain uses TRBV2 with TRBJ1-1; no clear D gene. The specimen comprised CD4+ or CD8+ T cells sorted from blood, sampled in a trial of the OX40 agonist ivuxolimab. The source is an adult with an advanced solid tumor such as melanoma, head and neck, liver or kidney cancer. CDR3 residues: CASSESSSNTEAFF. CDR3 bases: TGTGCCAGCAGTGAATCCTCCTCAAACACTGAAGCTTTCTTT. Variable domain in full (rest from reference TRBV2 and TRBJ1-1): EPEVTQTPSHQVTQMGQEVILRCVPISNHLYFYWYRQILGQKVEFLVSFYNNEISEKSEIFDDQFSVERPDGSNFTLKIRSTKLEDSAMYFCASSESSSNTEAFFGQGTRLTVV.